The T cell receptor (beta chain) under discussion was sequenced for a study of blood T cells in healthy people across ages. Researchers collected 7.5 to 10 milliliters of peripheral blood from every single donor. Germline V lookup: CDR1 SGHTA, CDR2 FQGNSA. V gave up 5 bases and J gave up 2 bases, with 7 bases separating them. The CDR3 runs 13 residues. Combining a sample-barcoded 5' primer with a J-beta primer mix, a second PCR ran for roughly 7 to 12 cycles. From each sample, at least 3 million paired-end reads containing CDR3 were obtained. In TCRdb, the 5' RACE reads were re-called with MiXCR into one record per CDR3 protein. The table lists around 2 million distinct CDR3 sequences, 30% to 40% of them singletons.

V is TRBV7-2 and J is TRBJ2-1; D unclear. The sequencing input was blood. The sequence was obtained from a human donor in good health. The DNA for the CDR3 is TGTGCCAGCAGCCCCTTGCCCTACAATGAGCAGTTCTTC. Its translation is CASSPLPYNEQFF.